The 27 T cell receptor beta chains reported below all come from one sample, sequenced in a study of identical twins. TCRdb re-analysed the 5' RACE reads in MiXCR, keeping a single row per CDR3 protein. The repertoire holds around 1.7 million distinct CDR3 sequences, 32% seen once, with around 0.3% in the top ten. The sequenced material came from cord blood. These receptors all come from a newborn girl in good health.

This clonotype was recorded at least ten times. The chain is built from TRBV4-2 and TRBJ2-4, with no clear D. The CDR3 loop spans 12 amino acids. V was cut by 1 base and J by 7 bases, with 5 bases left in between. CDR1 is LGHNA, CDR2 YNFKEQ, per germline. CDR3 nucleotides: TGTGCCAGCAGCCAAGCCCGGAACATTCAGTACTTC. Its protein is CASSQARNIQYF.

This clonotype was observed a few times. The chain employs TRBV20-1 and TRBJ2-3, with D possibly TRBD1 on 6 matching bases. Germline CDR1 reads DFQATT; CDR2 reads SNEGSKA (reference sequence). The CDR3 runs 15 residues. Trimming stripped 0 bases from V and 3 bases from J, with 13 bases between. The CDR3 nucleotides read TGCAGTGCTAGAGATCGCCAGGGGTGGACAGATACGCAGTATTTT. This encodes CSARDRQGWTDTQYF.

This clonotype was counted between two and nine times. This sequence joins TRBV5-1 and TRBJ2-1; 10 nucleotides align to TRBD1. This CDR3 comprises 17 residues. CDR1 SGHRS and CDR2 YFSETQ come from the germline V gene. Trimming took 2 bases from V and 5 from J; bases not matched to a gene: 10. The DNA for the CDR3 is TGCGCCAGCAGCTTTATAAGCTTGGGGACAGGGGACAATGAGCAGTTCTTC. Protein: CASSFISLGTGDNEQFF.

The chain carries TRBV20-1 and TRBJ2-7, with D perhaps matching TRBD1 or TRBD2 (5 bases each). The germline V gene has CDR1 DFQATT and CDR2 SNEGSKA (reference sequence). V lost 1 base to trimming and J lost 0 bases, with 13 bases between them. CDR3 length equals 15 residues. The CDR3 nucleotides are TGCAGTGCTAGAGTTGGGACGCTAAGCTCCTACGAGCAGTACTTC. Its protein product is CSARVGTLSSYEQYF.

This clonotype showed up many times. The gene calls are TRBV10-3 and TRBJ2-7; unclear D gene. Germline assignment: CDR1 ENHRY and CDR2 SYGVKD. CDR3 length equals 12 residues. V lost 6 bases and J lost 3, with 9 bases in between. The CDR3 nucleotides read TGTGCCATCAGCGCTGACAACTACGAGCAGTACTTC. Translated: CAISADNYEQYF.

The V call is TRBV7-2, the J call TRBJ2-7; 8 bases fit TRBD2. The last part of the DNA fits TRBJ2-5 better; the J call may be wrong. CDR1 and CDR2 from the germline V gene are SGHTA and FQGNSA. The length of the CDR3 is 17 residues. The CDR3 DNA sequence: TGTGCCAGCAGCTTACTCGCGGTAGCGGGGACATTGAAGACCCAGTACTTC. It is translated as CASSLLAVAGTLKTQYF.

This clonotype was recorded a few times. The chain carries TRBV3-1 and TRBJ1-4, with D maybe TRBD1 (6 bases). This CDR3 contains 15 residues. Germline V lookup: CDR1 LGHDT, CDR2 YNNKEL (reference sequence). The germline V and J ends were trimmed by 3 bases and 5 bases, with 13 bases remaining between them. Written as DNA, the CDR3 is TGTGCCAGCAGCCATGGCTTCGACAGGAATGAAAAACTGTTTTTT. It is translated as CASSHGFDRNEKLFF.

The chain combines TRBV6-5 with TRBJ2-5, with TRBD1 matching over 8 bases. The CDR3 has 14 amino acids. Germline values: CDR1 MNHEY, CDR2 SVGAGI. V dropped 5 bases and J dropped 0; count of bases not matched to a gene: 2. The CDR3 DNA sequence: TGTGCCAGCAGTCTGGACAGGGACCAAGAGACCCAGTACTTC. Protein: CASSLDRDQETQYF.

This clonotype was picked up a small number of times. The DNA of the CDR3 is TGTGCCAGCAAACCCGGTAATGAAAAACTGTTTTTT. As protein: CASKPGNEKLFF. The chain employs TRBV6-1 and TRBJ1-4, with D unclear. V lost 7 bases and J lost 4, with 7 bases in between. Germline V gene sequence: CDR1 MNHNS, CDR2 SASEGT. This CDR3 comprises 12 residues.

The chain is built from TRBV4-2 and TRBJ1-6, with D perhaps matching TRBD1 (6 bases). The germline gives CDR1 LGHNA, CDR2 YNFKEQ. Trimming took 0 bases from V and 12 from J, leaving 12 bases between them. This CDR3 has 14 amino acids. CDR3 bases: TGTGCCAGCAGCCAAGATCCGACAGGTCAACCCCTCCACTTT. Encoded protein: CASSQDPTGQPLHF.

The table lists this clonotype with many counts. The chain links TRBV20-1 to TRBJ2-3, with 7 positions matching TRBD2. The ends lost 6 bases at V and 2 bases at J; junction bases unmatched: 5. This CDR3 comprises 13 residues. The germline gives CDR1 DFQATT, CDR2 SNEGSKA (reference sequence). The chain's CDR3 is CSAPAGSTDTQYF. The CDR3 DNA reads as TGCAGTGCCCCAGCGGGATCCACAGATACGCAGTATTTT.

This chain joins TRBV3-1 and TRBJ2-5; the D gene is possibly TRBD2 (7 bases). The germline V gene encodes CDR1 LGHDT and CDR2 YNNKEL (reference sequence). There are 15 residues in the CDR3. V was trimmed by 6 bases and J by 11 bases, leaving 25 bases between them. The CDR3 DNA reads TGTGCCAGCAGACTTGGAGGGGGGGGTCGCAATGAGCAGTACTTC. Its translation is CASRLGGGGRNEQYF.

The rearrangement joins TRBV24-1 to TRBJ1-1; 8 nucleotides align to TRBD1. Trimming cost V 0 bases and J 8 bases; bases outside gene matches: 1. The germline V gene encodes CDR1 KGHDR and CDR2 SFDVKD. The CDR3 loop spans 13 amino acids. The CDR3 protein is CATSDLGDREAFF. As DNA, the CDR3 is TGTGCCACCAGTGATTTGGGGGACAGGGAAGCTTTCTTT.

This clonotype was picked up one time. The J gene is TRBJ2-1, the V gene TRBV12-3 or TRBV12-4; TRBD1 matches 7 bases. The length of the CDR3 is 16 residues. Germline trimming cut 7 bases from V and 6 bases from J; bases unmatched to any gene: 15. The CDR3 sequence: CASTSADREASNEQFF. The CDR3 coding sequence is TGTGCCAGCACTTCCGCCGACAGGGAAGCAAGCAATGAGCAGTTCTTC.

The chain links TRBV12-3 or TRBV12-4 to TRBJ2-3; no reliable D call. This CDR3 spans 16 amino acids. V was cut by 6 bases and J by 3 bases, with 19 bases left in between. Written as DNA, the CDR3 is TGTGCCAGCAGGGTGTTAAGGCTTATGGGGACAGATACGCAGTATTTT. Translated, it gives CASRVLRLMGTDTQYF.

CDR3 bases: TGCAGTGCTAGAGGTGGGGTTGGCTACACCTTC. It yields the protein CSARGGVGYTF. The chain joins TRBV20-1 to TRBJ1-2; D remains unclear. Trimming pared 1 base from V and 7 bases from J, leaving 7 bases between. CDR1 and CDR2 (germline): DFQATT, SNEGSKA (reference sequence). The CDR3 spans 11 residues.

This clonotype was detected ten times or more. The CDR3 sequence is CASSRPGQETQYF. Written as DNA, the CDR3 is TGTGCCAGCAGTCGTCCGGGACAAGAGACCCAGTACTTC. The V call is TRBV12-3 or TRBV12-4, the J call TRBJ2-5, with D maybe TRBD2 (5 bases). Trimming took off 5 bases at V and 2 bases at J, with 9 bases between the two ends. This CDR3 has 13 residues.

The gene calls are TRBV7-9 and TRBJ2-5; a weak D match, TRBD2 (6 bases). V was cut by 3 bases and J by 1 base, with 15 bases left in between. The germline CDR1 and CDR2 sequences are SEHNR and FQNEAQ (reference sequence). The CDR3 totals 16 residues. The CDR3 nucleotides are TGTGCCAGCAGCTTGGGTCGACTAGTGACCCAAGAGACCCAGTACTTC. It encodes CASSLGRLVTQETQYF.

The chain joins TRBV6-1 to TRBJ2-1, with 7 bases lining up with TRBD1. V lost 10 bases to trimming and J lost 0 bases; unmatched junction nucleotides: 18. Germline V CDR1 and CDR2: MNHNS, SASEGT. CDR3 size: 18 residues. CDR3 in amino acids: CAIPLPLNRGSSYNEQFF. The CDR3 region has the DNA TGTGCCATCCCATTGCCTTTAAACAGGGGAAGCTCCTACAATGAGCAGTTCTTC.

The V call is TRBV7-9, the J call TRBJ2-7, with D maybe TRBD2 (7 bases). The germline gives CDR1 SEHNR, CDR2 FQNEAQ (reference sequence). The CDR3 runs 15 residues. Trimming took off 1 base at V and 3 bases at J, with 13 bases between the two ends. In nucleotides, the CDR3 is TGTGCCAGCAGCTTAGACGGGGGGCCACTCTACGAGCAGTACTTC. This sequence encodes CASSLDGGPLYEQYF.

The chain uses TRBV20-1 and TRBJ2-7; D unclear. Trimming removed 2 bases at V and 3 bases at J, with 11 bases between. Germline CDR1 and CDR2: DFQATT and SNEGSKA (reference sequence). The CDR3 runs to 13 residues. The CDR3 spells CSARRSFYYEQYF. The CDR3 DNA sequence: TGCAGTGCTAGACGGAGTTTTTACTACGAGCAGTACTTC.

This clonotype was picked up a small number of times. This rearrangement joins TRBV6-1 to TRBJ2-7; 13 bases line up with TRBD2. CDR1 and CDR2 from the germline V gene are MNHNS and SASEGT. The V and J ends lost 4 bases and 0 bases, in that order; junction bases with no gene match: 9. This CDR3 is 18 amino acids long. CDR3 in amino acids: CASSGPGLAGALSYEQYF. The CDR3 coding sequence is TGTGCCAGCAGTGGCCCTGGACTAGCGGGAGCGCTCTCCTACGAGCAGTACTTC.

This chain uses TRBV5-1 with TRBJ1-1, with unresolved D. CDR1 is SGHRS and CDR2 is YFSETQ in the germline V gene. CDR3 length: 14 amino acids. Trimming pared 1 base from V and 1 base from J, leaving 8 bases between. The DNA of the CDR3 is TGCGCCAGCAGCTTGAAATACAGGAACACTGAAGCTTTCTTT. The encoded protein is CASSLKYRNTEAFF.

This clonotype showed up just a few times. This chain connects TRBV20-1 to TRBJ1-5; D remains ambiguous. The length of the CDR3 is 15 residues. Germline lookup yields CDR1 DFQATT and CDR2 SNEGSKA (reference sequence). Deletions cut 0 bases from V and 2 bases from J, with 11 bases between. In DNA form, the CDR3 reads TGCAGTGCTAGAGATCCAAGGGTGGGCAATCAGCCCCAGCATTTT. Protein sequence: CSARDPRVGNQPQHF.

The J gene is TRBJ1-2, the V gene TRBV29-1; tentative D call: TRBD1 (5 bases). The V gene lost 5 bases and the J gene lost 0 bases, with 13 bases spanning the gap. The germline V gene encodes CDR1 SQVTM and CDR2 ANQGSEA. This CDR3 region has 14 residues. CDR3 sequence reads: CSVLTGASNYGYTF. CDR3 in DNA: TGCAGCGTTTTAACCGGGGCCTCTAACTATGGCTACACCTTC.

This clonotype was detected a few times. The chain carries TRBV4-1 and TRBJ2-3; no clear D gene. V was cut by 8 bases and J by 0 bases, with 18 bases left in between. This CDR3 has 16 residues. The germline V gene encodes CDR1 MGHRA and CDR2 YSYEKL. For the CDR3, the DNA is TGCGCCAGCCGCAAGATGGTAGCCGCTAGCACAGATACGCAGTATTTT. Amino acids: CASRKMVAASTDTQYF.

The V and J genes are TRBV20-1 and TRBJ1-4; D perhaps matches TRBD1 (5 bases). The CDR3 is 12 amino acids. The V end was cut by 3 bases, the J end by 6 bases, with 8 bases between. The germline gives CDR1 DFQATT, CDR2 SNEGSKA (reference sequence). DNA for the CDR3: TGCAGTGCTAGCCAGGGAGATGAAAAACTGTTTTTT. Translated, it gives CSASQGDEKLFF.